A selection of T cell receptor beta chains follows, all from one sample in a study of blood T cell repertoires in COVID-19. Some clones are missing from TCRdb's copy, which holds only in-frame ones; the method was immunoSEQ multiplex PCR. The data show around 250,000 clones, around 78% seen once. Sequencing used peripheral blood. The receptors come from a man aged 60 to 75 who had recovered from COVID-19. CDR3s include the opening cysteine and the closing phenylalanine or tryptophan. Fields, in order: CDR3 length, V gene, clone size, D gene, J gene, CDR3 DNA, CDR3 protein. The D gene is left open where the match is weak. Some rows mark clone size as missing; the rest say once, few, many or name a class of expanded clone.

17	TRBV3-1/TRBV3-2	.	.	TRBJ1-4	TGTGCCAGCAGCCAAGTCTTTCCAGTTCGAGGTAATGAAAAACTGTTTTTT	CASSQVFPVRGNEKLFF
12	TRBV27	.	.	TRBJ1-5	TGTGCCAGCAGTCAGTATGCAGGGTCCGAACATTTT	CASSQYAGSEHF
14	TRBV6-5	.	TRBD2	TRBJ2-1	TGTGCCAGCAAAGGGCAGCGGGGTCTTTCTGAGCAGTTCTTC	CASKGQRGLSEQFF
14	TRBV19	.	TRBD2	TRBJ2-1	TGTGCCAGTGGACCTAGCGGGAGAACGGTTGAGCAGTTCTTC	CASGPSGRTVEQFF
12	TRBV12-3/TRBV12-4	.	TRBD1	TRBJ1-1	TGTGCCAGCGTTAACAGGGGATGGGAAGCTTTCTTT	CASVNRGWEAFF
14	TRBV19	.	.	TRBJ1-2	TGTGCCAGTAGTTCCTGGACAACAAACTATGGCTACACCTTC	CASSSWTTNYGYTF
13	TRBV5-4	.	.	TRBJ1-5	TGTGCCAGCAGCTCTGAACAGGGCCAGCCCCAGCATTTT	CASSSEQGQPQHF
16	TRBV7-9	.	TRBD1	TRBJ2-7	TGTGCCAGCAGCTTAGCCCCGACAGGGGGCTACTACGAGCAGTACTTC	CASSLAPTGGYYEQYF
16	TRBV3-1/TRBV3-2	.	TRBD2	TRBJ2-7	TGTGCCAGCAGCCCCAGGTGGACTAGCGGAACCTACGAGCAGTACTTC	CASSPRWTSGTYEQYF
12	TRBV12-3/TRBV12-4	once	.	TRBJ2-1	TGTGCCAGCAGTTTGGCCGTTGGTGAGCAGTTCTTC	CASSLAVGEQFF
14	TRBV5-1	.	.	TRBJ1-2	TGCGCCAGCAGCTTGGAGGCGGGGGCGCGGGGCTACACCTTC	CASSLEAGARGYTF
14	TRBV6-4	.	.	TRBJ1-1	TGTGCCAGCAGTGACGGGTTAGCAAATTCGAAAGCTTTCTTT	CASSDGLANSKAFF
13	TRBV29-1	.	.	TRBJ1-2	TGCAGCGTTGAAGTGGAGGGGCCAGATGGCTACACCTTC	CSVEVEGPDGYTF
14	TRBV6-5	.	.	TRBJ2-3	TGTGCCAGCAGTCACGGGGGGCCCACAGATACGCAGTATTTT	CASSHGGPTDTQYF
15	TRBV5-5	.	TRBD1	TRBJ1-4	TGTGCCAGCAGCTTGACAGGGGGCGGCAATGAAAAACTGTTTTTT	CASSLTGGGNEKLFF
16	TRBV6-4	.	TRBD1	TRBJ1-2	TGTGCCAGCAGTGACCCTAAGACAGGGGCTAACTATGGCTACACCTTC	CASSDPKTGANYGYTF
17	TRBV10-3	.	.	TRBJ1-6	TGTGCCATCAGTGAGCCCACAAAAACACCGGGTAATTCACCCCTCCACTTT	CAISEPTKTPGNSPLHF
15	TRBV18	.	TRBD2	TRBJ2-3	TGTGCCAGCTCACGGACTAGCGGAAACACAGATACGCAGTATTTT	CASSRTSGNTDTQYF
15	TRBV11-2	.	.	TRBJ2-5	TGTGCCAGCAGCTTAGTCGGGGGGCGCGCGGAGACCCAGTACTTC	CASSLVGGRAETQYF
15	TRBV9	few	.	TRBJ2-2	TGTGCCAGCAGCACCCGACAGGCGAACACCGGGGAGCTGTTTTTT	CASSTRQANTGELFF
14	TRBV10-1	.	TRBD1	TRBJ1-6	TGCGCCAGCAGTGAGCGACAGGGTTATTCACCCCTCCACTTT	CASSERQGYSPLHF
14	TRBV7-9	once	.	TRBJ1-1	TGTGCCAGCAGCTTACCCCAGAGGTACACTGAAGCTTTCTTT	CASSLPQRYTEAFF
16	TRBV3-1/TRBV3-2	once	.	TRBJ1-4	TGTGCCAGCACCTGTCTTAGGACAGCAACTAATGAAAAACTGTTTTTT	CASTCLRTATNEKLFF
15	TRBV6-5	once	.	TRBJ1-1	TGTGCCAGCAGTTACTCGCACAACCTGAACACTGAAGCTTTCTTT	CASSYSHNLNTEAFF
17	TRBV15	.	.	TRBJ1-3	TGTGCCACCAGCAGAGACCCGATCAGGCAACGAGGAAACACCATATATTTT	CATSRDPIRQRGNTIYF
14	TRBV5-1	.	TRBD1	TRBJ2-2	TGCGCCAGCAGCCGACAGGGGGCGGCCGGGGAGCTGTTTTTT	CASSRQGAAGELFF
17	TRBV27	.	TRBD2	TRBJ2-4	TGTGCCAGCAGCAATCACGTTGGACTAGCGGGGAAAAACATTCAGTACTTC	CASSNHVGLAGKNIQYF
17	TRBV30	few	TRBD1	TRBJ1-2	TGTGCCTGGAGTTGGGGGACAGGTTCCCCCACAGGCTATGGCTACACCTTC	CAWSWGTGSPTGYGYTF
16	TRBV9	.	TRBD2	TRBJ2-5	TGTGCCAGCAGCGTAGGGACTAGCGGGGTTCAAGAGACCCAGTACTTC	CASSVGTSGVQETQYF
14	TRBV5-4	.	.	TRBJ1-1	TGTGCCAGCAGCTTACGGGGGGTTAATACTGAAGCTTTCTTT	CASSLRGVNTEAFF
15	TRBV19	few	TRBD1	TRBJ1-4	TGTGCCAGTAAGCCATCTCCGGGGACAGCCGAAAAACTGTTTTTT	CASKPSPGTAEKLFF
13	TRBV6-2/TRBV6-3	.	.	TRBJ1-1	TGTGCCAGCAGTTACATGGGCTACACTGAAGCTTTCTTT	CASSYMGYTEAFF
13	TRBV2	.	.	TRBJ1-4	TGTGCCAGCAGTGAAGCGAGGCCGGTAAAACTGTTTTTT	CASSEARPVKLFF